This is a list of T cell receptor beta chains from one sample in a study of identifying expanded T cells in peripheral blood. Produced via immunoSEQ multiplex PCR; TCRdb's table is partial and in-frame only. This table has about 91,000 clones, roughly 90% appearing once. Sequencing was performed on blood. These receptors were obtained from a person aged 18 to 75 in good health. Both conserved end residues are part of each CDR3. D genes are given only for firm matches. Expanded clones get a size class; other rows say once, few or many, or leave the size out.

v_gene: TRBV5-1; abundance: NA; d_gene: NA; j_gene: TRBJ1-5; CDR3nt: TGCGCCAGCAGCGTCACAGGGCATAGCAATCAGCCCCAGCATTTT; CDR3aa: CASSVTGHSNQPQHF
v_gene: TRBV10-3; abundance: many; d_gene: TRBD1; j_gene: TRBJ1-2; CDR3nt: TGTGCCATCAGTGAGTCGCCGGACAGGGTTAACTATGGCTACACCTTC; CDR3aa: CAISESPDRVNYGYTF
v_gene: TRBV5-4; abundance: NA; d_gene: TRBD1; j_gene: TRBJ2-7; CDR3nt: TGTGCCAGCAGTTCCGGGACAGGGAAATACGAGCAGTACTTC; CDR3aa: CASSSGTGKYEQYF
v_gene: TRBV2; abundance: once; d_gene: TRBD1; j_gene: TRBJ1-1; CDR3nt: TGTGCCAGCAGGAAGGACAGGGGATACACTGAAGCTTTCTTT; CDR3aa: CASRKDRGYTEAFF
v_gene: TRBV11-2; abundance: NA; d_gene: TRBD1; j_gene: TRBJ1-5; CDR3nt: TGTGCCAGCAGCTTTTACCGGGACAGAGTCCAGCATTTT; CDR3aa: CASSFYRDRVQHF
v_gene: TRBV9; abundance: once; d_gene: TRBD1; j_gene: TRBJ2-5; CDR3nt: TGTGCCAGCAGCGTCGGGACAGAAAAAGAGACCCAGTACTTC; CDR3aa: CASSVGTEKETQYF
v_gene: TRBV29-1; abundance: NA; d_gene: TRBD2; j_gene: TRBJ2-1; CDR3nt: TGCAGCGCGTTTGACGGGGGGGCCTCCTACAATGAGCAGTTCTTC; CDR3aa: CSAFDGGASYNEQFF
v_gene: TRBV7-2; abundance: NA; d_gene: NA; j_gene: TRBJ2-2; CDR3nt: TGTGCCAGCAGCCCCGGGACATGGAACACCGGGGAGCTGTTTTTT; CDR3aa: CASSPGTWNTGELFF
v_gene: TRBV10-3; abundance: NA; d_gene: NA; j_gene: TRBJ2-7; CDR3nt: TGTGCCATCAGTGCCGGCCAGGGAGGAAAGTACGAGCAGTACTTC; CDR3aa: CAISAGQGGKYEQYF
v_gene: TRBV18; abundance: NA; d_gene: NA; j_gene: TRBJ2-6; CDR3nt: TGTGCCAGCTCACCAAAAACCGGGGCCAACGTCCTGACTTTC; CDR3aa: CASSPKTGANVLTF
v_gene: TRBV6-4; abundance: NA; d_gene: TRBD2; j_gene: TRBJ2-5; CDR3nt: TGTGCCAGCAGCCTGACTAGCGGATCGGCCGAGACCCAGTACTTC; CDR3aa: CASSLTSGSAETQYF
v_gene: TRBV27; abundance: NA; d_gene: TRBD2; j_gene: TRBJ2-1; CDR3nt: TGTGCCAGCAGTTTCCGGACTAGCGGGGCGAATGAGCAGTTCTTC; CDR3aa: CASSFRTSGANEQFF
v_gene: TRBV5-6; abundance: NA; d_gene: NA; j_gene: TRBJ1-1; CDR3nt: TGTGCCAGCAGCTTAGTAGGGTCGTGGGGAGCTTTCTTT; CDR3aa: CASSLVGSWGAFF
v_gene: TRBV5-4; abundance: NA; d_gene: NA; j_gene: TRBJ2-5; CDR3nt: TGTGCCAGCAGCTTGGGGGGGGCCGTAGAGACCCAGTACTTC; CDR3aa: CASSLGGAVETQYF
v_gene: TRBV9; abundance: NA; d_gene: NA; j_gene: TRBJ2-1; CDR3nt: TGTGCCAGCAGCGAGCTCAGCGGAGCGTACAATGAGCAGTTCTTC; CDR3aa: CASSELSGAYNEQFF
v_gene: TRBV6-1; abundance: once; d_gene: TRBD2; j_gene: TRBJ2-1; CDR3nt: TGTGCCAGCAGTGAATGGGGCGGGGGTAGCTACAATGAGCAGTTCTTC; CDR3aa: CASSEWGGGSYNEQFF
v_gene: TRBV28; abundance: NA; d_gene: TRBD2; j_gene: TRBJ2-3; CDR3nt: TGTGCCAGCAGTCCCAGAACGGGAGGGCCAGGAGATACGCAGTATTTT; CDR3aa: CASSPRTGGPGDTQYF
v_gene: TRBV30; abundance: once; d_gene: NA; j_gene: TRBJ2-3; CDR3nt: TGTGCCTGGAGTACCGGGGGAACAGATACGCAGTATTTT; CDR3aa: CAWSTGGTDTQYF
v_gene: TRBV7-2; abundance: NA; d_gene: NA; j_gene: TRBJ2-3; CDR3nt: TGTGCCAGCAGCCCCGGACTCGGCACAGATACGCAGTATTTT; CDR3aa: CASSPGLGTDTQYF
v_gene: TRBV28; abundance: NA; d_gene: NA; j_gene: TRBJ1-1; CDR3nt: TGTGCCAGCAGTTTAGAGGGGGTTACTGAAGCTTTCTTT; CDR3aa: CASSLEGVTEAFF
v_gene: TRBV5-1; abundance: once; d_gene: NA; j_gene: TRBJ1-2; CDR3nt: TGCGCCAGCAGCTTGGCCGGGGACTATGGCTACACCTTC; CDR3aa: CASSLAGDYGYTF
v_gene: TRBV2; abundance: NA; d_gene: NA; j_gene: TRBJ2-7; CDR3nt: TGTGCCACCCTTCGTTCTACCTACGAGCAGTACTTC; CDR3aa: CATLRSTYEQYF
v_gene: TRBV7-8; abundance: NA; d_gene: NA; j_gene: TRBJ1-1; CDR3nt: TGTGCCAGCAGCTCTCAGTACACTGAAGCTTTCTTT; CDR3aa: CASSSQYTEAFF
v_gene: TRBV5-6; abundance: NA; d_gene: NA; j_gene: TRBJ1-4; CDR3nt: TGTGCCAGCAGCCCTAACGGGGGGCTTGAAAAACTGTTTTTT; CDR3aa: CASSPNGGLEKLFF
v_gene: TRBV5-1; abundance: NA; d_gene: TRBD2; j_gene: TRBJ2-2; CDR3nt: TGCGCCAGCAGCTTAGTAGCGGGAGGGTTCACCGGGGAGCTGTTTTTT; CDR3aa: CASSLVAGGFTGELFF
v_gene: TRBV5-1; abundance: NA; d_gene: NA; j_gene: TRBJ2-3; CDR3nt: TGCGCCAGCAGCTTGGAAGGGTGGGCAGATACGCAGTATTTT; CDR3aa: CASSLEGWADTQYF
v_gene: TRBV7-9; abundance: NA; d_gene: NA; j_gene: TRBJ1-2; CDR3nt: TGTGCCAGCAGCTTAGAGGGTTCTGGCTACACCTTC; CDR3aa: CASSLEGSGYTF